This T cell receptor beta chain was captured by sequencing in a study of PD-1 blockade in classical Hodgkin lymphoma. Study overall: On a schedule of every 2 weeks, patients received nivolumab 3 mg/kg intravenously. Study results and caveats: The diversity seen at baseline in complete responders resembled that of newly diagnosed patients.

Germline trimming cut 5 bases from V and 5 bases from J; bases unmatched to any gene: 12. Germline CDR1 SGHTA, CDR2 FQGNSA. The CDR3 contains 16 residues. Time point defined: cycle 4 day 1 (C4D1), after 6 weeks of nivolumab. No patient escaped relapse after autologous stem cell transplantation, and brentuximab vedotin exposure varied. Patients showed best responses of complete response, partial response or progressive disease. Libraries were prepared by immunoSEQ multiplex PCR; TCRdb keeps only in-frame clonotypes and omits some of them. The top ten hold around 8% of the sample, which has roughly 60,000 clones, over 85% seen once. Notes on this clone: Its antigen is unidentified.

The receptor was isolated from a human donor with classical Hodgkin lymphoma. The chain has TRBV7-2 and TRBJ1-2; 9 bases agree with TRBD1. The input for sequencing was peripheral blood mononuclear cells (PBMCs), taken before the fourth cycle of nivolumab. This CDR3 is CASSPVMGGQGYGYTF. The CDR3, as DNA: TGTGCCAGCAGCCCCGTAATGGGGGGACAGGGATATGGCTACACCTTC. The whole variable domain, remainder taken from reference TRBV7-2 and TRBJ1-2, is GAGVSQSPSNKVTEKGKDVELRCDPISGHTALYWYRQSLGQGLEFLIYFQGNSAPDKSGLPSDRFSAERTGGSVSTLTIQRTQQEDSAVYLCASSPVMGGQGYGYTFGSGTRLTVV.